A selection of T cell receptor beta chains follows, all from one sample in a study of sequential checkpoint blockade in melanoma. Sequenced by immunoSEQ multiplex PCR; TCRdb stores in-frame clones only, minus some. The sample records 34,000 or so clones, approximately 81% being singletons. The sequenced sample was CD8+ T cells sorted from blood (inferred from file names), obtained from a patient given nivolumab and ipilimumab in sequence. The receptor set was obtained from a human donor with melanoma. Each CDR3 is given with its conserved first and last residue. A D gene is named only where the DNA matches it firmly. The size entry is marked missing in some rows and otherwise reads once, few, many or a size class.

- - TRBJ1-4 TRBV4-3 TGCGCCAGCAGCCAGAGAGCGGGGAAGGAAAAACTGTTTTTT CASSQRAGKEKLFF
- - TRBJ2-7 TRBV6-5 TGTGCCAGCAGTTTCCAGGGGAACGAGCAGTACTTC CASSFQGNEQYF
TRBD1 - TRBJ1-4 TRBV6-5 TGTGCCAGCAGTTACTCGAAAGGGGGCGCGTATGAAAAACTGTTTTTT CASSYSKGGAYEKLFF
- - TRBJ1-1 TRBV28 TGTGCCAGTCAGAGGGATTACGGGACTGAAGCTTTCTTT CASQRDYGTEAFF
TRBD1 few TRBJ1-4 TRBV30 TGTGCCTGGAGTGTAAAGACAGGGGATGAAAAACTGTTTTTT CAWSVKTGDEKLFF
- - TRBJ1-1 TRBV27 TGTGCCAGCAGTTTAAGCGCGGGGGCAGGGGCGTCGACGACTGAAGCTTTCTTT CASSLSAGAGASTTEAFF
- - TRBJ2-7 TRBV9 TGTGCCAGCAGCGTAGCAGGGGCCCCCTACGAGCAGTACTTC CASSVAGAPYEQYF
- - TRBJ2-7 TRBV27 TGTGCCAGCAGTTTAGAGGCCTGGACCTACGAGCAGTACTTC CASSLEAWTYEQYF
TRBD2 - TRBJ2-7 TRBV7-3 TGTGCCAGCAGCTTACTAGCGGGAAGCTACGAGCAGTACTTC CASSLLAGSYEQYF
TRBD1 - TRBJ1-1 TRBV19 TGTGCCAGTAGTTCTGTATGGGACAGGGCGAAATCTGAAGCTTTCTTT CASSSVWDRAKSEAFF
- - TRBJ2-7 TRBV27 TGTGCCAGCAGTTTAGCAGGAATCTACGAGCAGTACTTC CASSLAGIYEQYF
- - TRBJ1-5 TRBV28 TGTGCCAGCAGTTTGGGGCAGGGGTACCGTCAGCCCCAGCATTTT CASSLGQGYRQPQHF
TRBD2 few TRBJ2-1 TRBV10-3 TGTGCCATCAGTGTAACTAGCGGGAATGAGCAGTTCTTC CAISVTSGNEQFF
- - TRBJ2-7 TRBV30 TGTGCCTGGGGGGGACAAAGCGAGCAGTACTTC CAWGGQSEQYF
- - TRBJ2-7 TRBV27 TGTGCCAGCAGTACCCCAGGGCCGGAGCAGTACTTC CASSTPGPEQYF
TRBD2 - TRBJ2-3 TRBV4-1 TGCGCCAGCAGCCCAGAGACTAGCGGGAGTGGAGGTACGCAGTATTTT CASSPETSGSGGTQYF
TRBD1 - TRBJ2-3 TRBV2 TGTGCCAGCAGTGACCCCGACAGGGTCTCCACAGATACGCAGTATTTT CASSDPDRVSTDTQYF
TRBD1 - TRBJ1-2 TRBV6-1 TGTGCCAGCAGTGAATTCATCCGGGACAGCTATGGCTACACCTTC CASSEFIRDSYGYTF
- once TRBJ2-1 TRBV4-1 TGCGCCAGCAGCCAAGATTCCCCTTTGTCGTACAATGAGCAGTTCTTC CASSQDSPLSYNEQFF
- - TRBJ2-1 TRBV19 TGTGCCAGCCGGAGGGGGCCTACGACGTTCTTC CASRRGPTTFF
TRBD2 - TRBJ2-7 TRBV25-1 TGTGCCAGCAACATAAGGCGGGGGAGCTACGAGCAGTACTTC CASNIRRGSYEQYF
- once TRBJ2-3 TRBV6-5 TGTGCCAGCAGTTATGGGGAGAGGACAGATACGCAGTATTTT CASSYGERTDTQYF
- - TRBJ2-5 TRBV28 TGTGCCAGCAGCCCAAAGGGGCCGATTAGAGGGACCCAGTACTTC CASSPKGPIRGTQYF
- - TRBJ1-1 TRBV16 TGTGCCAGCAGCCTTATAAGTGAGGGAGCCACTGAAGCTTTCTTT CASSLISEGATEAFF
- - TRBJ1-1 TRBV6-6 TGTGCCAGCACCTTAGGAGGAAACACTGAAGCTTTCTTT CASTLGGNTEAFF
- - TRBJ2-6 TRBV5-8 TGTGCCAGCAGCGACACAGGGTTTAACTCTGGGGCCAACGTCCTGACTTTC CASSDTGFNSGANVLTF
- once TRBJ2-7 TRBV5-4 TGTGCCAGCAGCTTGGACTTACTTGAGCAGTACTTC CASSLDLLEQYF
- - TRBJ1-3 TRBV28 TGTGCCAGCAGTTTCCTCCCTCCTGGAAACACCATATATTTT CASSFLPPGNTIYF
- - TRBJ1-1 TRBV9 TGTGCCAGCAGCTCCGGCGTAGGGACACTGAACACTGAAGCTTTCTTT CASSSGVGTLNTEAFF
- - TRBJ1-6 TRBV5-4 TGTGCCAGCAGCTACGAGGTAGGGGGAATCGGTTCACCCCTCCACTTT CASSYEVGGIGSPLHF
- - TRBJ1-3 TRBV6-5 TGTGCCAGCAGTTACTCGAGCACCTCTGGAAACACCATATATTTT CASSYSSTSGNTIYF
- once TRBJ2-7 TRBV27 TGTGCCAGCAGTTTACGAGGTTACGAGCAGTACTTC CASSLRGYEQYF
TRBD2 - TRBJ2-1 TRBV5-6 TGTGCCAGCAGCCTGGGAGGGCCGCGTGAGCAGTTCTTC CASSLGGPREQFF
- - TRBJ1-1 TRBV5-1 TGCGCCAGCAGCTTGCGTGGGGGGAGGACTGAAGCTTTCTTT CASSLRGGRTEAFF
TRBD1 - TRBJ2-5 TRBV7-9 TGTGCCAGCAGCTTATATGTCAGGGGGCAAGAGACCCAGTACTTC CASSLYVRGQETQYF